The next 20 T cell receptor beta chains were all read from a single sample in a study of cytomegalovirus exposure and HLA in healthy donors. It was with 60 Vbeta and 13 Jbeta primers that the PCR ran. Only in-frame clones appear in the TCRdb table, and some are missing; sequencing was by immunoSEQ multiplex PCR. Of 150,000 or so clones in the sample, approximately 80% are singletons; the top ten hold less than 5%. The specimen was PBMCs. Every receptor here comes from a male donor in good health and CMV-seronegative.

V gene TRBV6-5 combines with J gene TRBJ2-7; 10 nucleotides line up with TRBD2. The V gene end was trimmed by 4 bases and the J gene end by 2 bases; junction bases not matched to a gene: 5. In germline, CDR1 is MNHEY, CDR2 SVGAGI. CDR3 length: 15 amino acids. The CDR3 spells CASSSLAGVAYEQYF. The CDR3, as DNA: TGTGCCAGCAGTTCCCTAGCGGGAGTTGCCTACGAGCAGTACTTC.

The chain employs TRBV6-4 and TRBJ2-3; D unresolved. The V and J ends lost 2 bases and 0 bases respectively, with 3 bases between them. The CDR3 covers 13 residues. The germline gives CDR1 MRHNA, CDR2 SNTAGT. The CDR3 DNA is TGTGCCAGCAGTGACGGCAGCACAGATACGCAGTATTTT. Protein sequence: CASSDGSTDTQYF.

The chain recombines TRBV21-1 with TRBJ2-3; the table's D call, TRBD2, has no DNA check behind it. TRBV21-1 is tagged as a pseudogene. The CDR3 length is 15 residues. The DNA of the CDR3 is TGTGCCAGCAGCAAAATGAGAGTTAGCACAGATACGCAGTATTTT. Translation gives CASSKMRVSTDTQYF.

J is TRBJ2-2 and V is TRBV11-2, with TRBD1 as a possible D gene (5 bases). The length of the CDR3 is 15 residues. The germline V gene encodes CDR1 SGHAT and CDR2 FQNNGV. V was clipped by 4 bases and J by 3 bases, with 12 bases between them. This CDR3 reads CASSSSDSYTGELFF. In DNA form, the CDR3 reads TGTGCCAGCAGCTCCTCAGACAGCTACACCGGGGAGCTGTTTTTT.

The chain couples TRBV4-2 to TRBJ2-1; 15 bases are a match to TRBD2. This CDR3 is 18 amino acids long. V was pared by 4 bases and J by 8 bases, with 12 bases of the junction left unmatched. Germline assignment: CDR1 LGHNA and CDR2 YNFKEQ. CDR3 bases: TGTGCCAGCAGCCCCAGGACTAGCGGGGGGGGCTCGGGGGATGAGCAGTTCTTC. The encoded protein is CASSPRTSGGGSGDEQFF.

The rearrangement uses TRBV5-1 and TRBJ1-2, with D possibly TRBD1 on 6 matching bases. V was pared by 4 bases and J by 0 bases, with 22 bases between. Germline-derived CDR1 and CDR2 are SGHRS and YFSETQ. This CDR3 is built from 18 residues. CDR3 amino acids: CASSPEGGAQTANYGYTF. The CDR3 nucleotides are TGCGCCAGCAGCCCAGAAGGGGGGGCCCAGACGGCTAACTATGGCTACACCTTC. The complete variable domain, with remaining parts taken from reference TRBV5-1 and TRBJ1-2, reads KAGVTQTPRYLIKTRGQQVTLSCSPISGHRSVSWYQQTPGQGLQFLFEYFSETQRNKGNFPGRFSGRQFSNSRSEMNVSTLELGDSALYLCASSPEGGAQTANYGYTFGSGTRLTVV.

V and J are TRBV27 and TRBJ1-5; D ambiguous. The CDR3 sequence is 15 residues long. Germline CDR1 MNHEY, CDR2 SMNVEV (reference sequence). Trimming removed 6 bases from V and 0 bases from J, with 12 bases in between. The CDR3 region is CASSHGVLSNQPQHF. The CDR3 nucleotides read TGTGCCAGCAGCCATGGAGTACTTAGCAATCAGCCCCAGCATTTT.

The rearrangement joins TRBV5-8 to TRBJ1-6; 10 bases line up with TRBD1. This CDR3 spans 15 amino acids. Germline loops: CDR1 SGHTS, CDR2 YDEGEE. The junction had 6 bases not matched to a gene; V was cut back by 2 bases and J by 10 bases. CDR3 DNA: TGTGCCAGCAGCTTCCTTGGGACAGGGGCGTCACCCCTCCACTTT. Its protein is CASSFLGTGASPLHF.

The CDR3 sequence is CASSPGTGAGELFF. In DNA, the CDR3 is TGTGCCAGCAGTCCTGGGACAGGGGCTGGGGAGCTGTTTTTT. This chain joins TRBV27 and TRBJ2-2; 10 positions match TRBD1. The V and J ends lost 5 bases and 8 bases, in that order; junction bases with no gene match: 5. Germline V gene data show CDR1 as MNHEY and CDR2 as SMNVEV (reference sequence). This CDR3 contains 14 residues.

The chain couples TRBV6-5 to TRBJ2-3; D possibly corresponds to TRBD2 (6 bases). Deletions cut 7 bases from V and 5 bases from J, with 13 bases between. The CDR3 totals 13 residues. Germline V CDR1 and CDR2: MNHEY, SVGAGI. The CDR3 is CASTTEAGDTQYF. Written as DNA, the CDR3 is TGTGCCAGCACAACCGAAGCGGGAGATACGCAGTATTTT.

Note on this clone: The identical CDR3 is also encoded by other nucleotide sequences in the sample. This chain uses TRBV5-1 with TRBJ2-1, with a tentative D call TRBD2 (5 bases). This CDR3 is 12 amino acids long. In germline, CDR1 is SGHRS, CDR2 YFSETQ. Deletions cut 4 bases from V and 8 bases from J, with 10 bases between. The CDR3 reads CASSPTRDEQFF. DNA of the CDR3: TGCGCCAGCAGCCCAACTAGGGATGAGCAGTTCTTC.

The CDR3 loop reads CASTRTGVVGYTF. CDR3 coding DNA: TGTGCCAGCACCAGGACAGGGGTTGTTGGCTACACCTTC. This rearrangement joins TRBV5-6 to TRBJ1-2, with 9 bases fitting TRBD1. J gave up 7 bases and V 6 bases, and 7 bases lay outside the gene matches. Germline CDR1 SGHDT, CDR2 YYEEEE. The CDR3 has 13 amino acids.

The CDR3: CASSEKLGGRKYEQYF. The CDR3 region has the DNA TGTGCCAGCAGTGAAAAACTGGGGGGGCGCAAATACGAGCAGTACTTC. J is TRBJ2-5 and V is TRBV6-1, with TRBD2 as a possible D gene (7 bases). Judging by the DNA end, TRBJ2-7 fits better; the J call may be wrong. Germline V gene sequence: CDR1 MNHNS, CDR2 SASEGT. The CDR3 is 16 residues long.

The gene calls are TRBV6-1 and TRBJ1-2; 12 bases agree with TRBD1. The CDR3 consists of 13 residues. Germline V CDR1 and CDR2: MNHNS, SASEGT. Here the CDR3 reads CAAGDRGRYGYTF. In DNA form, the CDR3 reads TGTGCAGCGGGGGACAGGGGGCGGTATGGCTACACCTTC.

The chain is built from TRBV11-1 and TRBJ2-5; 9 bases map to TRBD1. The J call is doubtful: the DNA matches TRBJ2-7 better. The CDR3 consists of 15 residues. Per the germline V gene, CDR1 is SGHAT and CDR2 is FQDESV (reference sequence). CDR3 region: CASSWGQGRSYEQYF. The CDR3 bases are TGTGCCAGCAGCTGGGGACAGGGTCGCTCCTACGAGCAGTACTTC.

The chain links TRBV9 to TRBJ2-3; 10 bases fit TRBD2. Germline-derived CDR1 and CDR2 are SGDLS and YYNGEE. The CDR3 has 16 amino acids. J was trimmed by 5 bases and V by 4 bases; bases with no gene match: 10. The CDR3 DNA reads TGTGCCAGCAGCCCCAGGAGGACTAGCGGTGGAGATACGCAGTATTTT. This translates into CASSPRRTSGGDTQYF. The full variable domain, in which reference TRBV9 and TRBJ2-3 provide the parts outside the CDR3, is DSGVTQTPKHLITATGQRVTLRCSPRSGDLSVYWYQQSLDQGLQFLIQYYNGEERAKGNILERFSAQQFPDLHSELNLSSLELGDSALYFCASSPRRTSGGDTQYFGPGTRLTVL.

V usage is TRBV11-1 and J usage is TRBJ2-1; 11 bases line up with TRBD2. Germline lookup yields CDR1 SGHAT and CDR2 FQDESV (reference sequence). The CDR3 is made up of 15 amino acids. Losses at the gene ends were 3 bases for V and 13 bases for J; bases not matched to a gene: 11. CDR3 DNA sequence: TGTGCCAGCAGCTTTTCAACTAGCGGGAGTTCGGGTCAGTTCTTC. It is translated as CASSFSTSGSSGQFF.

The chain uses TRBV5-1 and TRBJ2-3; TRBD1 matches 8 bases. The CDR3 spans 15 residues. The V segment lost 0 bases and the J segment 0 bases; nucleotides outside the gene matches: 0. Germline loops: CDR1 SGHRS, CDR2 YFSETQ. DNA of the CDR3: TGCGCCAGCAGCTTGGGACAGGGGAGCACAGATACGCAGTATTTT. Amino acids: CASSLGQGSTDTQYF.

This clone has a handful of counts. The chain uses TRBV2 and TRBJ2-3; 10 bases agree with TRBD2. After removal of 3 bases from V and 6 bases from J, the junction contained 21 bases not matched to a gene. The CDR3 covers 20 residues. Per the germline V gene, CDR1 is SNHLY and CDR2 is FYNNEI. The CDR3 region is CASSEWSSGGLDVRWDTQYF. CDR3 bases: TGTGCCAGCAGTGAGTGGTCTAGCGGGGGACTAGACGTTAGGTGGGATACGCAGTATTTT.

Here the CDR3 reads CASSSERWGGYNEQFF. CDR3 sequence (DNA): TGTGCCAGCAGCTCCGAACGTTGGGGGGGATACAATGAGCAGTTCTTC. This rearrangement joins TRBV7-3 to TRBJ2-1; TRBD2 matches at 7 bases. Trimming took 4 bases from V and 4 from J; bases not matched to a gene: 10. CDR3 length: 16 residues. Germline V gives CDR1 SGHTA, CDR2 FQGTGA.